This T cell receptor (beta chain) was obtained from a study of PD-1 blockade in classical Hodgkin lymphoma. Background on the study: The study gave patients nivolumab 3 mg/kg intravenously every 2 weeks.

This clone was picked up a small number of times. What it binds is not known. Study-wide findings and caveats: According to reports, newly diagnosed patients had lower baseline TCR diversity than healthy donors, and relapsed/refractory patients had lower baseline TCR diversity still.

TCRdb's copy holds only in-frame clones and misses some; the assay was immunoSEQ multiplex PCR. This sample yields fewer than 45,000 clones, of which 60% to 70% are seen a single time; approximately 3% belongs to the top ten. Time point here: cycle 4 day 1 (C4D1), after 5 to 7 weeks of nivolumab. Each patient's relapse followed autologous stem cell transplantation, and brentuximab vedotin exposure varied. Complete response, partial response or progressive disease was recorded as best response. Trimming removed 6 bases at V and 1 base at J, with 15 bases between. The CDR3 covers 15 residues. Germline V gene lookup returns CDR1 MNHEY and CDR2 SVGAGI.

The receptor comes from a human donor with classical Hodgkin lymphoma. The input for sequencing was peripheral blood mononuclear cells (PBMCs), taken before the fourth cycle of nivolumab. V and J are TRBV6-5 and TRBJ1-1; perhaps TRBD1 as D (5 bases). The chain's CDR3 is CASSYRTLSNTEAFF. The CDR3 DNA is TGTGCCAGCAGCTACAGGACCCTCTCGAACACTGAAGCTTTCTTT.